Listed here are 14 T cell receptor beta chains from one sample, sequenced in a study of Ad26.COV2.S vaccination and SARS-CoV-2 variants. Using immunoSEQ multiplex PCR, the repertoire was profiled, and TCRdb retains in-frame clones only, with some absent. The sample yields about 400,000 clones, 92% seen once. The treatment: about 20 received Ad26.COV2.S at low or high dose, single or two shots; 5 received placebo; per-sample allocation not given. Collection of the samples took place on day 63 after the first injection of vaccine or placebo. Here the sequenced sample was peripheral blood, taken in a trial of Ad26.COV2.S vaccine versus placebo. The origin of the receptors is a person aged 18-65 years who received the Ad26.COV2.S COVID-19 vaccine or a placebo.

The genes are TRBV7-9 and TRBJ1-2, with D perhaps matching TRBD1 (6 bases). Trimming pared 5 bases from V and 8 bases from J, leaving 21 bases between. The germline gives CDR1 SEHNR, CDR2 FQNEAQ (reference sequence). This CDR3 is built from 15 residues. CDR3 DNA: TGTGCCAGCAGCAAAGATACAGGGAGGGTCGAGGGCTACACCTTC. Encoded protein: CASSKDTGRVEGYTF.

This sequence joins TRBV7-6 and TRBJ1-5; 8 bases match TRBD1. Germline V gives CDR1 SGHVS, CDR2 FNYEAQ. Germline trimming cut 1 base from V and 1 base from J; bases unmatched to any gene: 6. The CDR3 spans 17 residues. CDR3 in DNA: TGTGCCAGCAGCTTAGGACAGGGGCTGTGGAGCAATCAGCCCCAGCATTTT. It encodes CASSLGQGLWSNQPQHF.

The chain is built from TRBV7-2 and TRBJ1-2; D gene ambiguous. This CDR3 region has 14 residues. V dropped 5 bases and J dropped 5 bases, with 15 bases sitting between them. Germline-derived CDR1 and CDR2 are SGHTA and FQGNSA. For the CDR3, the DNA is TGTGCCAGCAGCCAAGACCTGGATATGTATGGCTACACCTTC. Amino acid sequence: CASSQDLDMYGYTF.

The chain has TRBV19 and TRBJ1-1; D is possibly TRBD1 (5 bases). V lost 1 base and J 6 bases, leaving 12 bases between the germline ends. From germline, CDR1 is LNHDA and CDR2 SQIVND (reference sequence). The CDR3 runs to 14 residues. The CDR3, as DNA: TGTGCCAGTAGTATAGTGGTGGTGGGGGCTGAAGCTTTCTTT. This codes for CASSIVVVGAEAFF.

This chain links TRBV19 with TRBJ1-1; D possibly corresponds to TRBD1 (5 bases). Trimming left V 3 bases short and J 8 bases short, with 10 bases between. Germline assignment: CDR1 LNHDA and CDR2 SQIVND (reference sequence). The CDR3 is 12 amino acids. The CDR3 bases are TGTGCCAGTAGTATCCCGGGGCTCGAAGCTTTCTTT. It translates to CASSIPGLEAFF.

This chain's CDR3 is CATRPSRGLAGENTGELFF. The CDR3 DNA follows: TGTGCCACCAGACCCTCGAGGGGACTAGCGGGGGAGAACACCGGGGAGCTGTTTTTT. The gene calls are TRBV15 and TRBJ2-2, with 14 bases aligning to TRBD2. From germline, CDR1 is LNHNV and CDR2 YYDKDF (reference sequence). V was pared by 6 bases and J by 1 base, with 10 bases of the junction left unmatched. CDR3 length: 19 residues.

The chain has TRBV6-6 and TRBJ1-4, with D uncertain. The CDR3 runs to 15 residues. CDR1 MNHNY and CDR2 SVGAGI come from the germline V gene (reference sequence). Trimming removed 3 bases at V and 12 bases at J, with 20 bases between. The CDR3 here is CASSYMYKGVSELFF. CDR3 sequence (DNA): TGTGCCAGCAGTTATATGTATAAGGGAGTTAGTGAACTGTTTTTT.

The chain couples TRBV12-5 to TRBJ2-1; no firm D call. V gave up 1 base and J gave up 0 bases, with 4 bases separating them. This CDR3 has 14 residues. CDR1 and CDR2 (germline): LGHNT, FRNRAP. The CDR3 region is CASGLGNSYNEQFF. The CDR3 DNA sequence: TGTGCTAGTGGTTTGGGAAACTCCTACAATGAGCAGTTCTTC. Complete variable domain (other parts from reference TRBV12-5 and TRBJ2-1): DARVTQTPRHKVTEMGQEVTMRCQPILGHNTVFWYRQTMMQGLELLAYFRNRAPLDDSGMPKDRFSAEMPDATLATLKIQPSEPRDSAVYFCASGLGNSYNEQFFGPGTRLTVL.

The chain couples TRBV13 to TRBJ1-2, with D unclear. Trimming took off 4 bases at V and 5 bases at J, with 11 bases between the two ends. CDR3 length: 13 residues. Germline-derived CDR1 and CDR2 are PRHDT and FYEKMQ (reference sequence). The chain's CDR3 is CASSSISMYGYTF. In DNA form, the CDR3 reads TGTGCCAGCAGCTCCATTAGCATGTATGGCTACACCTTC.

The chain joins TRBV19 to TRBJ1-6; D is possibly TRBD1 (6 bases). Germline V CDR1 and CDR2: LNHDA, SQIVND (reference sequence). Trimming pared 4 bases from V and 7 bases from J, leaving 17 bases between. The CDR3 consists of 16 residues. The CDR3: CASSTTGGGFNSPLHF. In nucleotides, the CDR3 is TGTGCCAGTAGTACGACCGGAGGGGGGTTCAATTCACCCCTCCACTTT.

This clone occurred once. The CDR3 loop reads CASSLELAGAKNIQYF. The CDR3 region has the DNA TGTGCCAGCAGTCTAGAACTAGCGGGGGCCAAAAACATTCAGTACTTC. The rearrangement uses TRBV2 and TRBJ2-4; 10 bases line up with TRBD2. The CDR3 runs 16 residues. In germline, CDR1 is SNHLY, CDR2 FYNNEI. The junction had 5 bases not matched to a gene; V was cut back by 5 bases and J by 1 base. Full variable domain (remainder filled in from reference TRBV2 and TRBJ2-4): EPEVTQTPSHQVTQMGQEVILRCVPISNHLYFYWYRQILGQKVEFLVSFYNNEISEKSEIFDDQFSVERPDGSNFTLKIRSTKLEDSAMYFCASSLELAGAKNIQYFGAGTRLSVL.

V usage is TRBV28 and J usage is TRBJ2-3; no clear D. Per the germline V gene, CDR1 is MDHEN and CDR2 is SYDVKM. The CDR3 has 13 amino acids. Trimming took off 6 bases at V and 1 base at J, with 8 bases between the two ends. CDR3 region: CASSPLGTDTQYF. CDR3 bases: TGTGCCAGCAGCCCCCTTGGCACAGATACGCAGTATTTT.

This chain links TRBV5-1 with TRBJ2-1; TRBD1 aligns across 9 bases. The CDR3 contains 15 residues. Trimming removed 7 bases from V and 2 bases from J; junction bases left unmatched: 7. CDR1 is SGHRS, CDR2 YFSETQ, per germline. The CDR3 sequence: CASGKGQGPYNEQFF. In DNA form, the CDR3 reads TGCGCCAGCGGAAAGGGACAGGGCCCCTACAATGAGCAGTTCTTC. Supplemented by reference TRBV5-1 and TRBJ2-1, the full variable domain reads KAGVTQTPRYLIKTRGQQVTLSCSPISGHRSVSWYQQTPGQGLQFLFEYFSETQRNKGNFPGRFSGRQFSNSRSEMNVSTLELGDSALYLCASGKGQGPYNEQFFGPGTRLTVL.

Only one count was recorded for this clone. The V and J genes are TRBV19 and TRBJ2-5; a possible D gene is TRBD1 (7 bases). There are 13 residues in the CDR3. Germline CDR1 LNHDA, CDR2 SQIVND (reference sequence). V was cut by 6 bases and J by 5 bases, with 13 bases left in between. CDR3 region: CASRKEGAETQYF. CDR3 DNA: TGTGCCAGTAGAAAGGAGGGGGCCGAGACCCAGTACTTC.